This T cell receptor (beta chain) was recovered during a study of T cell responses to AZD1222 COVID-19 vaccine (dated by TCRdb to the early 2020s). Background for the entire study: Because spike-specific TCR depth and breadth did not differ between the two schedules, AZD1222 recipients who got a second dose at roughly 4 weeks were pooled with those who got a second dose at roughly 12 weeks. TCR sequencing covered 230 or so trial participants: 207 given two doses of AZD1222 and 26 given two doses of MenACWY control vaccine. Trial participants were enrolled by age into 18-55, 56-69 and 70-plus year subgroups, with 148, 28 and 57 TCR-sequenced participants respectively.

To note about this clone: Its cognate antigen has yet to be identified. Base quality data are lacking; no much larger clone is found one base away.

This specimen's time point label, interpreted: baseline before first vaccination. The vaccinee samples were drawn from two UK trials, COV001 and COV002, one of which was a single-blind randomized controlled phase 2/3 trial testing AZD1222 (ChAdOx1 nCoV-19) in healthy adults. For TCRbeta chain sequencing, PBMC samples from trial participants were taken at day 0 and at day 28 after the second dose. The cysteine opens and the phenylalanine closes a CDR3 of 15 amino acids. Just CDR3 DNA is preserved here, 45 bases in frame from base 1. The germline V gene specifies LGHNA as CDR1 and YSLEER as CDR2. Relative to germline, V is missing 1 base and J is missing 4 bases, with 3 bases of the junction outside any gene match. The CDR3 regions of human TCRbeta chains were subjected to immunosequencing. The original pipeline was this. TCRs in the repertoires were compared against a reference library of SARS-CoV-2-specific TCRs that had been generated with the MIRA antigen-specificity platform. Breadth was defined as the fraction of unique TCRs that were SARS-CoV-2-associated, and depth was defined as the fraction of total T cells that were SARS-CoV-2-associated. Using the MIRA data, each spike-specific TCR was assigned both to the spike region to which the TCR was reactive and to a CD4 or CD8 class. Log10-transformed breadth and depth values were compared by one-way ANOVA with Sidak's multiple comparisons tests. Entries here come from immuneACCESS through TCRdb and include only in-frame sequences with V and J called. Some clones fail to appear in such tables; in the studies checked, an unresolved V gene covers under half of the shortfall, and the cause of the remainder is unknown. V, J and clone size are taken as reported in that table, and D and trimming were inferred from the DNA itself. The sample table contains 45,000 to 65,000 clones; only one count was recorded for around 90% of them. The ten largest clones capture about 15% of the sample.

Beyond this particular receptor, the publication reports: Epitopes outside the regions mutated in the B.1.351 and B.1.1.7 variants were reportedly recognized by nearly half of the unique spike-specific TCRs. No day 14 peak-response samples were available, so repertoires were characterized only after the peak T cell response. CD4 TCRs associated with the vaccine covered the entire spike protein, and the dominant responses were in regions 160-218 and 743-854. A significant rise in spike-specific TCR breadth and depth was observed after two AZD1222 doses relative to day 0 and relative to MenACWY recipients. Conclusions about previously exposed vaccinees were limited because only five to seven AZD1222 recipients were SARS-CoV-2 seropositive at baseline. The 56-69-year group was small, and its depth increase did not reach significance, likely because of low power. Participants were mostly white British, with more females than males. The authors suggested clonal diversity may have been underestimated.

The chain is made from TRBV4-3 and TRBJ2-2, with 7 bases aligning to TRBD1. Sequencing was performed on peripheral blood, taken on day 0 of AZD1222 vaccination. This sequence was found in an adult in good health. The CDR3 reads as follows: CASSQGPGGTGELFF. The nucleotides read TGCGCCAGCAGCCAAGGTCCAGGGGGCACCGGGGAGCTGTTTTTT.